This note documents a single T cell receptor beta chain sequence. The target antigen is unknown. The table came from immunoSEQ multiplex PCR; TCRdb's copy has only in-frame clones and leaves some out. Of about 530,000 clones listed, 95% to 97% are singletons. V lost 5 bases, J lost 3 bases, and 6 bases lay in between. Per germline, CDR1 SGHAT and CDR2 FQNNGV. This CDR3 is built from 12 residues. This sample was taken from a study of shared clonotypes between healthy human individuals. Study conclusions and caveats: Sharing across a few donors was seen in 4% to 5% of naive CD4 clonotypes.

Donors were healthy HIV-negative adults without recently reported acute infections or vaccinations. The chain is built from TRBV11-2 and TRBJ2-3; D uncertain. The source of this sequence is a woman in her thirties in good health. Sequenced material: naive CD4+ T cells sorted from blood. The subset here: CD45RA+ positively selected. The CDR3 sequence is CASSLQTDTQYF. The CDR3 DNA reads as TGTGCCAGCAGCCTACAAACAGATACGCAGTATTTT.